A single TCR beta chain is shown here with its context. This sample is drawn from a study of Ad26.COV2.S vaccination and SARS-CoV-2 variants. Treatment defined: some 19 received Ad26.COV2.S at low or high dose, single or two shots; about 5 received placebo; per-sample allocation not given. It was on day 63 after the first vaccine or placebo injection that samples were taken. In Boston, an adult donor aged 18-55 years took part. Sequencing used immunoSEQ multiplex PCR; TCRdb keeps in-frame clones, though not all of them. The repertoire holds 400,000 to 500,000 clones, around nine tenths seen once, with less than 4% in the top ten. Germline assignment: CDR1 LGHDT and CDR2 YNNKEL (reference sequence). The CDR3 is made up of 15 amino acids. Deletions cut 1 base from V and 4 bases from J, with 12 bases between.

The source was peripheral blood, collected in a trial of Ad26.COV2.S vaccine versus placebo. V is TRBV3-1 (or the pseudogene TRBV3-2) and J is TRBJ2-3; D may be TRBD2 (5 bases). The sequence derives from a person between 18 and 60 years old who received the Ad26.COV2.S COVID-19 vaccine or a placebo. This CDR3 reads CASSQVGTRSDTQYF. The CDR3 nucleotides read TGTGCCAGCAGCCAAGTGGGTACTAGGTCAGATACGCAGTATTTT.